This T cell receptor (beta chain) is drawn from a study of blood T cells in healthy people across ages. It was with a sample-barcoded 5' primer and a J-beta primer mix that a second PCR of roughly 7 to 12 cycles was run. The yield of each sample was at least 3 million CDR3-containing paired-end reads. MiXCR, applied by TCRdb to the 5' RACE reads, yields one record per CDR3 protein. This sample has some 1,800,000 distinct CDR3 sequences, with roughly two fifths found just once. Trimming stripped 5 bases from V and 4 bases from J, with 19 bases between. The CDR3 loop spans 16 amino acids. CDR1 is SEHNR, CDR2 FQNEAQ, per germline (reference sequence). Donors were healthy Caucasian individuals from Russia aged roughly 6 to 95. Study-wide findings and caveats: TCR beta diversity per million T cells fell roughly linearly with age.

Concerning this clonotype itself: Its antigen is unidentified.

This rearrangement joins TRBV7-9 to TRBJ2-3; no firm D call. The sequence derives from a human donor in good health. Material for sequencing was blood. CDR3 amino acids: CASSPSVATGSDTQYF. The DNA for the CDR3 is TGTGCCAGCAGCCCCAGTGTGGCTACTGGGTCAGATACGCAGTATTTT.